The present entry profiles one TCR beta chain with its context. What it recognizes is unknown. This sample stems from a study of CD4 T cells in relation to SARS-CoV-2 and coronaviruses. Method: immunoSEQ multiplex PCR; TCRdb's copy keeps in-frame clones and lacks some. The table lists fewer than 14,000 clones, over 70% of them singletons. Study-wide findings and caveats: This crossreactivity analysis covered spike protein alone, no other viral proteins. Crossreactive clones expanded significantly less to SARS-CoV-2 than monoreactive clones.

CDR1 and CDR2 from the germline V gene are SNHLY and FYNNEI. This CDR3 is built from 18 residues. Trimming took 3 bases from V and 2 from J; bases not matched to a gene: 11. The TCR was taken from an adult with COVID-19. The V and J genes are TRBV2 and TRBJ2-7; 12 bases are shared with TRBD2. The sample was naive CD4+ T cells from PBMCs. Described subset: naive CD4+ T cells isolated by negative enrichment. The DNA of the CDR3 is TGTGCCAGCAGTGATCGACTAGCGGGGGCCTTGGGGGCCTACGAGCAGTACTTC. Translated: CASSDRLAGALGAYEQYF.